One sample yielded the 10 T cell receptor beta chains listed below, sequenced in a study of blood T cells in healthy people across ages. The second PCR ran about 6 to 11 cycles with a sample-barcoded 5' primer and J-beta primers. TCRdb independently ran MiXCR on the 5' RACE reads; one entry per CDR3 protein. The sample has 650,000 to 900,000 distinct CDR3 sequences, about 59% seen once. The sequencing input was blood. The receptor set was obtained from a man aged 30 to 45 in good health.

The chain carries TRBV20-1 and TRBJ1-5, with D tentatively TRBD1 (5 bases). The CDR3 is 15 amino acids. V lost 2 bases, J lost 3 bases, and 14 bases lay in between. Germline V gives CDR1 DFQATT, CDR2 SNEGSKA (reference sequence). The CDR3 reads CSARTGESINQPQHF. The CDR3 bases are TGCAGTGCTAGAACAGGCGAGTCTATCAATCAGCCCCAGCATTTT.

This rearrangement joins TRBV7-9 to TRBJ1-1; 9 positions agree with TRBD1. This CDR3 has 13 amino acids. Germline values: CDR1 SEHNR, CDR2 FQNEAQ (reference sequence). The junction had 6 bases not matched to a gene; V was cut back by 10 bases and J by 3 bases. DNA for the CDR3: TGTGCCACCCCGGACAGGGGTGACACTGAAGCTTTCTTT. Its protein product is CATPDRGDTEAFF. Using reference TRBV7-9 and TRBJ1-1 for the parts outside the CDR3, the full variable domain is DTGVSQNPRHKITKRGQNVTFRCDPISEHNRLYWYRQTLGQGPEFLTYFQNEAQLEKSRLLSDRFSAERPKGSFSTLEIQRTEQGDSAMYLCATPDRGDTEAFFGQGTRLTVV.

The V call is TRBV6-5, the J call TRBJ2-7; D gene ambiguous. CDR1 is MNHEY and CDR2 is SVGAGI in the germline V gene. The CDR3 loop spans 14 amino acids. V was cut by 0 bases and J by 6 bases, with 12 bases left in between. The CDR3 DNA is TGTGCCAGCAGTTACTCCCAGCGTGGCAGCGAGCAGTACTTC. This sequence encodes CASSYSQRGSEQYF.

The rearrangement links TRBV7-2 to TRBJ1-6, with 8 bases fitting TRBD1. Germline CDR1 and CDR2: SGHTA and FQGNSA. The V and J ends lost 1 base and 10 bases, in that order; junction bases with no gene match: 6. The CDR3 consists of 15 residues. The CDR3: CASSLVTGGRSPLHF. CDR3 DNA: TGTGCCAGCAGCTTAGTTACAGGGGGACGATCACCCCTCCACTTT. Using reference TRBV7-2 and TRBJ1-6 for the parts outside the CDR3, the full variable domain is GAGVSQSPSNKVTEKGKDVELRCDPISGHTALYWYRQSLGQGLEFLIYFQGNSAPDKSGLPSDRFSAERTGGSVSTLTIQRTQQEDSAVYLCASSLVTGGRSPLHFGNGTRLTVT.

This chain uses TRBV9 with TRBJ2-7; D unclear. Germline CDR1 SGDLS, CDR2 YYNGEE. The CDR3 extends over 15 amino acids. V was clipped by 0 bases and J by 0 bases, with 10 bases between them. CDR3: CASSVGQSSSYEQYF. The DNA of the CDR3 is TGTGCCAGCAGCGTAGGGCAGTCGAGCTCCTACGAGCAGTACTTC.

V gene TRBV11-1 combines with J gene TRBJ2-7; 9 nucleotides line up with TRBD2. From germline, CDR1 is SGHAT and CDR2 FQDESV (reference sequence). The CDR3 spans 15 residues. Germline trimming cut 5 bases from V and 7 bases from J; bases unmatched to any gene: 12. The CDR3: CASSLERGAFREQYF. CDR3 nucleotides: TGTGCCAGCAGCCTGGAGCGGGGGGCCTTTCGAGAGCAGTACTTC.

The V gene is TRBV12-3 or TRBV12-4, the J gene TRBJ2-5; D unclear. The V end lost 1 base, the J end lost 7 bases, and 13 bases lay between the germline ends. The CDR3 is made up of 14 amino acids. The CDR3 loop is CASSLGQARRTQYF. The CDR3 DNA is TGTGCCAGCAGTTTAGGTCAGGCCCGTAGGACCCAGTACTTC.

This clonotype has a handful of counts. The rearrangement joins TRBV4-2 to TRBJ2-7; a weak D match, TRBD2 (6 bases). Germline CDR1 and CDR2: LGHNA and YNFKEQ. Between the trimmed V and J ends, which lost 0 bases and 7 bases, there was a span of 19 bases. The CDR3 totals 16 residues. CDR3 bases: TGTGCCAGCAGCCAAGATCTACAGCGGGCGGCGAATGAGCAGTACTTC. As protein: CASSQDLQRAANEQYF.

The genes are TRBV6-5 and TRBJ1-2; no reliable D call. The ends were cut back, 0 bases at V and 8 bases at J, with 10 bases in the middle. CDR3 length: 13 amino acids. CDR1 is MNHEY, CDR2 SVGAGI, per germline. CDR3 in DNA: TGTGCCAGCAGTTACTCGGACTTCAAGGGCTACACCTTC. It specifies CASSYSDFKGYTF.

This clonotype showed up just a few times. The chain employs TRBV10-2 and TRBJ1-2; weak D call: TRBD1 (6 bases). Germline V gene data show CDR1 as WSHSY and CDR2 as SAAADI. The CDR3 covers 15 residues. V lost 3 bases to trimming and J lost 4 bases, with 15 bases between them. The CDR3 DNA follows: TGCGCCAGCAGTGACGAAGGGGGTATTATCTATGGCTACACCTTC. Its translation: CASSDEGGIIYGYTF.